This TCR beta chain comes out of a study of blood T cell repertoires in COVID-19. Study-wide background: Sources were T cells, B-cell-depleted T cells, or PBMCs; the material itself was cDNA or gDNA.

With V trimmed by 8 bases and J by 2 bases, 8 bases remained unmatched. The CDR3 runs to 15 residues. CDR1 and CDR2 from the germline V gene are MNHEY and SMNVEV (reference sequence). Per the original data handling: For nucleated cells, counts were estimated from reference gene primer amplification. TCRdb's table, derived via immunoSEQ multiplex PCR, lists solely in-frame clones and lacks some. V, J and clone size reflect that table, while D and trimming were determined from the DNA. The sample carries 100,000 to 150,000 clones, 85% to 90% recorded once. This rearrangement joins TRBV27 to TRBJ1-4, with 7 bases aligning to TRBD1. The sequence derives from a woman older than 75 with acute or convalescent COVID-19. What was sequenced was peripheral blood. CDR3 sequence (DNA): TGTGCCAGCTCCCAGGGGGTCACGACTAATGAAAAACTGTTTTTT. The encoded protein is CASSQGVTTNEKLFF. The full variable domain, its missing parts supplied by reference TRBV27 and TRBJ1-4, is EAQVTQNPRYLITVTGKKLTVTCSQNMNHEYMSWYRQDPGLGLRQIYYSMNVEVTDKGDVPEGYKVSRKEKRNFPLILESPSPNQTSLYFCASSQGVTTNEKLFFGSGTQLSVL.